The TCR beta chain described here comes from a study of identical twins (dated by TCRdb to between 2015 and 2016). Regarding the complete study: TCR alpha and beta repertoires from monozygotic twins, unrelated adults of various ages and cord blood were deep-sequenced to test whether fetal clonotypes persist. To rule out contamination, replicate twin experiments were performed at different times with different library preparation protocols.

Overall study results and their limits: Because the same donors could not be followed over many years, conclusions were based on cross-sectional statistical analysis. In monozygotic twins, out-of-frame TCR alpha sharing was systematically underestimated by recombination models, although the models agreed with sharing between unrelated individuals. Excess twin sharing in beta out-of-frame sequences was weaker because fewer shared sequences lowered the signal-to-noise ratio. Out-of-frame TCR alpha sequences shared between twins showed an excess of low generation-probability sequences compared with coincidental sharing between unrelated individuals. Zero-insertion analyses could be partly confounded by invariant T cells such as MAIT and iNKT, though diverse VJ usage argued against such confounding for most clonotypes. Fewer insertions were carried by abundant cord blood beta clonotypes, a similar but weaker trend appeared in young adult naive repertoires, and no such trend appeared in memory repertoires.

At least ten counts were recorded for this clonotype. Its antigen is unknown. No base quality values were provided; no much bigger clone lies one nucleotide off. Every donor in the study was a healthy Caucasian. Libraries were prepared through 5' RACE. Sequenced on an Illumina HiSeq 2000. A universal primer binding site was introduced by template switching, and a unique molecular identifier was present in the final cDNA, enabling accurate counting of TCR cDNA molecules. Specific primers in the conserved constant-segment region were used to synthesize first-strand cDNA for TCR alpha and beta chains. Each cDNA library was double barcoded, with a SMART-Mk sample barcode plus Illumina barcodes, to control for contamination. Two successive PCR steps introduced TruSeq adapter sequences along with Illumina sample barcodes. The Illumina HiSeq platform was used with custom primers to sequence TCR alpha and beta cDNA libraries. Processing in the source paper ran as follows. Raw reads were processed with MiGEC to extract unique molecular identifiers, and MiXCR was used to determine CDR3 positions. Recombination models were inferred per individual with the repgenHMM and IGoR tools using an EM algorithm. Shared clonotype analysis was performed with the tcR package in R, normalizing sharing by the product of cloneset sizes. To study raw recombination free of thymic and clonal selection effects, out-of-frame nonproductive sequences were analyzed. The raw public data were reprocessed by TCRdb itself: fastp quality trimming at Q25, MiXCR clonotype calling, in-frame beta chains only. Under each unique CDR3 protein, matching rows form one entry showing the most common genes and DNA. These V and J calls are TCRdb output, not the study's own analysis. Recorded for this sample are about 1.7 million distinct CDR3 sequences; around 33% of them occurred a single time. Roughly 0.3% of the sample belongs to the ten largest clones.

Via the germline V gene, CDR1 is ENHRY and CDR2 SYGVKD. Measured from the cysteine to the phenylalanine, the CDR3 is 15 residues long. The sequence is cut down to CDR3 DNA, 45 bases in frame from base 1. At the junction V is shortened by 2 bases and J by 6 bases; bases outside the gene matches: 8. The sample was cord blood. The receptor's source is a newborn girl in good health. In this chain, TRBV10-3 is recombined with TRBJ1-2; 8 middle bases align to TRBD1. At the DNA level, the sequence is TGTGCCATCAGTGAGGTTTGGACAGGGAGGAATGGCTACACCTTC. The encoded protein is CAISEVWTGRNGYTF.